The T cell receptor (beta chain) under discussion was sequenced for a study of blood T cell repertoires in COVID-19. Study in general: COVID-19 samples collected from the United States, Italy and Spain covered acute and convalescent phases. Sources were T cells, B-cell-depleted T cells, or PBMCs; the material itself was cDNA or gDNA.

In the original analysis: It was from reference gene primer amplification that nucleated cell counts were estimated. The data were produced by immunoSEQ multiplex PCR, yet TCRdb's version contains in-frame clones alone and is incomplete. V and J calls and clone size are given by that table; D and trimming were obtained from the DNA. The sample shows 55,000 or so clones, approximately 90% of them seen only once. The CDR3 extends over 15 amino acids. The trim removed 5 bases at V and 5 bases at J, leaving 8 bases unmatched. The V gene's germline CDR1 is SGHNT and CDR2 YENEEA. The chain uses TRBV11-3 and TRBJ2-2; 7 nucleotides match TRBD2. Sequenced sample: peripheral blood. This receptor was taken from a man aged 40-50 years with acute or convalescent COVID-19. The CDR3 region is CASSRGVAGTGELFF. The CDR3 DNA reads as TGTGCCAGCAGCCGGGGGGTCGCGGGGACCGGGGAGCTGTTTTTT.